By its share, the clone carrying this T cell receptor beta chain is medium-sized (0.01 to 0.1%). What it recognizes is unknown. This CDR3 spans 14 amino acids. Germline loops: CDR1 LGHDT, CDR2 YNNKEL (reference sequence). V was shortened by 0 bases and J by 0 bases, with 5 bases between the two germline ends. This entry belongs to a study of early T cells in non-severe SARS-CoV-2 infection. Overall study: RNA in bulk from unsorted whole blood was sequenced, and chains were unpaired.

Study-wide points: VDJdb-based annotation leaned toward anti-spike CD8 responses and missed private and CD4 specificities.

Researchers tagged individual cDNA molecules with unique molecular identifiers. TCRdb redid the calling of the 5' RACE reads with MiXCR, one entry per CDR3 protein. This table holds some 38,000 distinct CDR3 sequences, 3% to 4.5% found once. Sample: whole blood. V and J are TRBV3-1 and TRBJ1-1; D uncertain. The sequence was collected from an adult who was a healthcare worker with PCR-confirmed SARS-CoV-2 infection or an uninfected control (not recorded which). The CDR3 spells CASSQESLNTEAFF. The CDR3 coding sequence is TGTGCCAGCAGCCAAGAATCACTGAACACTGAAGCTTTCTTT.